At least ten counts were recorded for the clone carrying this T cell receptor (beta chain). Antigen specificity is unknown. This sample is drawn from a study of regulatory T cells in long-lasting Graves disease. Study findings and constraints: Compared with new cases, persistent Graves' patients showed reduced TCR diversity.

Time point of the sample: persistent/refractory GD, antithyroid drugs over 5 years with positive TRAb. Following extraction of RNA from PBMCs, that RNA was used to make the TCR library. CDR3 length equals 19 residues. Germline CDR1 is SNHLY and CDR2 is FYNNEI. V shed 1 base and J shed 0 bases, with 16 bases lying between them. Both iRepertoire HTBI primers and Arm-PCR of CDR3 regions were used to build the TCR beta libraries. One entry per CDR3 protein, called by TCRdb with MiXCR from the multiplex PCR reads. The sample has hundreds of thousands of distinct CDR3 sequences, 20% to 25% seen once. This TCR derives from a female donor with Graves disease. V gene TRBV2 combines with J gene TRBJ1-6, with D perhaps matching TRBD1 (6 bases). The sample here was peripheral blood mononuclear cells (PBMCs), taken when the disease was refractory, from a patient treated with antithyroid drugs. CDR3 in amino acids: CASSEVRDTSSSYNSPLHF. The CDR3 DNA follows: TGTGCCAGCAGTGAAGTTCGGGACACCTCGAGCTCCTATAATTCACCCCTCCACTTT.